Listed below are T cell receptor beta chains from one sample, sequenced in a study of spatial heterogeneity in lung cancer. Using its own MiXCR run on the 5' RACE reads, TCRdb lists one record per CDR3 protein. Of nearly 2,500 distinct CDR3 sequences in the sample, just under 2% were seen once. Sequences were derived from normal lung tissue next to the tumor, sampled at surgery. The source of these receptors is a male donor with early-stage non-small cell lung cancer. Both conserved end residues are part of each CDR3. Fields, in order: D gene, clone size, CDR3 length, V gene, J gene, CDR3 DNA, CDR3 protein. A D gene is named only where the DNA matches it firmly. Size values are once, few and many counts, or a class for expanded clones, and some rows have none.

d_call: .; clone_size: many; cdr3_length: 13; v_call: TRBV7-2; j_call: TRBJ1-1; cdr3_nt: TGTGCCAGCAGCTTAGGGGCCGGCACTGAAGCTTTCTTT; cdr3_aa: CASSLGAGTEAFF
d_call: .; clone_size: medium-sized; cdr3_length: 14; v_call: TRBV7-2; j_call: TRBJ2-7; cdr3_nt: TGTGCCAGCAGCTTAGTACAAGGGAACTACGAGCAGTACTTC; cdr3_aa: CASSLVQGNYEQYF
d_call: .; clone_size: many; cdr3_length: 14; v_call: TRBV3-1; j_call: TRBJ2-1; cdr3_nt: TGTGCCAGCAGCCAAGGGGGACGAGCAAATGAGCAGTTCTTC; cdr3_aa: CASSQGGRANEQFF
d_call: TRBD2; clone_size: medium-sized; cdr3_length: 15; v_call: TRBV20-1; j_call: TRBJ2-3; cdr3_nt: TGCAGTGCTCTCGGACTAGCGGGGATCACAGATACGCAGTATTTT; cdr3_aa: CSALGLAGITDTQYF
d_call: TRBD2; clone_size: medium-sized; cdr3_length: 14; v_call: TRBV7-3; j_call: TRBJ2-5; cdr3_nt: TGTGCCAGCAGCGTTACTAGCGGGGGAGAGACCCAGTACTTC; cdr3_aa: CASSVTSGGETQYF
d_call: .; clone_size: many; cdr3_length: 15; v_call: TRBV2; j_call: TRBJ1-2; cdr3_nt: TGTGCCAGCAAAGACCAGGCAGGGGCCAACTATGGCGACACCTTC; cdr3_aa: CASKDQAGANYGDTF
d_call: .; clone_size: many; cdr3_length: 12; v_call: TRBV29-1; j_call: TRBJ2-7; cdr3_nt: TGCAGCTGGACTGGGACCTCATACGAGCAGTACTTC; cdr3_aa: CSWTGTSYEQYF
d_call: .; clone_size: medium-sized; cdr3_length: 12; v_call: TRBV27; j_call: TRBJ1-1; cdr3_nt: TGTGCCAGCAGATCGACAGGAACTGAAGCTTTCTTT; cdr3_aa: CASRSTGTEAFF
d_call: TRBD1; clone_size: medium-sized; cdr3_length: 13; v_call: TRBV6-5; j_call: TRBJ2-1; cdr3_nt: TGTGCCAGCAGTAAGACAGGGATCAATGAGCAGTTCTTC; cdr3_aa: CASSKTGINEQFF
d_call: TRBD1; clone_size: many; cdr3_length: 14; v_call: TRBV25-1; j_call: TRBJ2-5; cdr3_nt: TGTGCCAGCAGCATGGGACAGGGTCCCGGGACCCAGTACTTC; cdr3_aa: CASSMGQGPGTQYF
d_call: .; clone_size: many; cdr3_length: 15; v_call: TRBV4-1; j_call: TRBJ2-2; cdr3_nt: TGCGCCAGCAGCCAAGAATCGGGTTTTACCGGGGAGCTGTTTTTT; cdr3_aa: CASSQESGFTGELFF
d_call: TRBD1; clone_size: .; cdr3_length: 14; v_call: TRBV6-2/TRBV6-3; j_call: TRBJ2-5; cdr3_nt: TGTGCCAGCAGTCCCGACAGGGTTTGGGAGACCCAGTACTTC; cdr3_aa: CASSPDRVWETQYF
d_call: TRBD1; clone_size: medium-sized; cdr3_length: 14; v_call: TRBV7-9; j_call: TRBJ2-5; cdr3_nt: TGTGCCAGCAGCTTGACAGGGGGCGGGGAGACCCAGTACTTC; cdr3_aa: CASSLTGGGETQYF
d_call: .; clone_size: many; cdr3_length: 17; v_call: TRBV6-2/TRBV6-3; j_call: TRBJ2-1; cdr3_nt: TGTGCCAGCAGTTACTCCCTAAATGCGGCATGTTACAATGAGCAGTTCTTC; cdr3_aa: CASSYSLNAACYNEQFF
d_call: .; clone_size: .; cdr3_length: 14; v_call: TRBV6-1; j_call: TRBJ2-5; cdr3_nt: TGTGCCAGCCGTCTCTGGGGGACCCAAGAGACCCAGTACTTC; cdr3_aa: CASRLWGTQETQYF
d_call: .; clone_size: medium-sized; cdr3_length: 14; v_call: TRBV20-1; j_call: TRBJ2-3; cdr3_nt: TGCAGTGCTAGAGCCTCCTTGCTAGCGGATACGCAGTATTTT; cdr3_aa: CSARASLLADTQYF
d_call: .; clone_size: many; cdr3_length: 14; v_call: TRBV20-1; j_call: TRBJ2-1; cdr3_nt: TGCAGTGCTAGGGCCGGGACTTTCGGAAATGAGCAGTTCTTC; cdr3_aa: CSARAGTFGNEQFF
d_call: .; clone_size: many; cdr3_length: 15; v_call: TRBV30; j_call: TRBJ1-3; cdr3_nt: TGTGCCTGGAAACTCGACTTAGTCGGTGGAAACACCATATATTTT; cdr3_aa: CAWKLDLVGGNTIYF
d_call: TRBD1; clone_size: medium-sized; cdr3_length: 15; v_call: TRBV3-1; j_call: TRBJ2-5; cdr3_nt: TGTGCCAGCAGCCAAGTTTGGGGACAGGGCGAGACCCAGTACTTC; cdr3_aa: CASSQVWGQGETQYF
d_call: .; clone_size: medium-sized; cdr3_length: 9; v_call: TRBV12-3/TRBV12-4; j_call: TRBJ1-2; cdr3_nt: TGTGCCAGCACCGTACAGGTTACCTTC; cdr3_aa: CASTVQVTF
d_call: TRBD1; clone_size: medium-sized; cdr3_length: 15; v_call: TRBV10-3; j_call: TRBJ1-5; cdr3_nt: TGTGCCATCAGTGAGGGGACAGCTAGCAATCAGCCCCAGCATTTT; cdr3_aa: CAISEGTASNQPQHF
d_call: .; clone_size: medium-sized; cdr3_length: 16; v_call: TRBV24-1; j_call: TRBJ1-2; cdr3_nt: TGTGCCACCAGTGATCCCTCCCCCGGGAGGATCGGGGGCTACACCTTC; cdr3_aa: CATSDPSPGRIGGYTF
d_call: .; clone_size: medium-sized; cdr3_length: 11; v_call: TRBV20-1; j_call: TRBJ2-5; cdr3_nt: TGCAGTGCTCACTTAGAAGAGACCCAGTACTTC; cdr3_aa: CSAHLEETQYF
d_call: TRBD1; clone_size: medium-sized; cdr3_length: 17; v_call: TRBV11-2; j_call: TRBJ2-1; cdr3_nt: TGTGCCAGCAGCTTAGGACCGGGACAGGTACTGTACAATGAGCAGTTCTTC; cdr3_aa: CASSLGPGQVLYNEQFF
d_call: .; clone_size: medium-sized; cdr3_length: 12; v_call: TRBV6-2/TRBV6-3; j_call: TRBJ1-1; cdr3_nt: TGTGCCATCCAGAGGGGGAACACTGAAGCTTTCTTT; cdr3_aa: CAIQRGNTEAFF
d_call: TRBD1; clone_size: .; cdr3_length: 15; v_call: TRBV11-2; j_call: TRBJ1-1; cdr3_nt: TGTGCCAGCAGCTTGTTGACAGGGCTGAAAAATGAAGATTTCTTT; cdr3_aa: CASSLLTGLKNEDFF
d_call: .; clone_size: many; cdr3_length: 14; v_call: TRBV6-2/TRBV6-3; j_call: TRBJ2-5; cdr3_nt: TGTGCCAGCAGCGCCGGGGGAGGCCGAGAGACCCAGTACTTC; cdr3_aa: CASSAGGGRETQYF
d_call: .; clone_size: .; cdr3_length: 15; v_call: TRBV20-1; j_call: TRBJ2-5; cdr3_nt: TGCAGTGCTAGATCCGCCTCGACAGGAGCAGAGACCCAGTACTTC; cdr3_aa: CSARSASTGAETQYF
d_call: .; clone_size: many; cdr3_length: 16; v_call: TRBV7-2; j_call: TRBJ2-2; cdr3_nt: TGTGCCAGCAGCTTAGGCCAGACTCTGAACACCGGGGAGCTGTTTTTT; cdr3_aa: CASSLGQTLNTGELFF
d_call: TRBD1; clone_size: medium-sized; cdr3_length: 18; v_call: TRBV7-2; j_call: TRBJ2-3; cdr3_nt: TGTGCCAGCAGCTTATCTCCCCCTCGGACAGGGGCCGGAGATACGCAGTATTTT; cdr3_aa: CASSLSPPRTGAGDTQYF
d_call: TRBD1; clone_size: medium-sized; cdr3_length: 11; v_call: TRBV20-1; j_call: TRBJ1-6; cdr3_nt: TGCAGTGCTAGAGCCGACAGGGGGTTGCACTTT; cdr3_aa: CSARADRGLHF
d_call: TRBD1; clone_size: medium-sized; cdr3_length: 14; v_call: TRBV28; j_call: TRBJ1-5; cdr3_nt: TGTGCCAGCAGTTTAAAAACAGGGGGGCAGCCCCAGCATTTT; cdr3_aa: CASSLKTGGQPQHF
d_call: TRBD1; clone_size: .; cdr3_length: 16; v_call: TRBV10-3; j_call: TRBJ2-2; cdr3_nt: TGTGCCATCAGTGATAAATTAGGGACAGGAGGCGGGGAGCTGTTTTTT; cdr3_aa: CAISDKLGTGGGELFF
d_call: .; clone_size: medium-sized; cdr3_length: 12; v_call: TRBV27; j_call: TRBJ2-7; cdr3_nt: TGTGCCATCGGGGCTGTACTCTACGAGCAGTACTTC; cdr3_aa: CAIGAVLYEQYF
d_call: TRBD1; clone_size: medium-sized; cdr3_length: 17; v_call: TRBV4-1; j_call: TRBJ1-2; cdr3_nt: TGCGCCAGCAGCCAAGATTGGGGGACAGGGGGCGCGAATGGCTACACCTTC; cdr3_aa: CASSQDWGTGGANGYTF
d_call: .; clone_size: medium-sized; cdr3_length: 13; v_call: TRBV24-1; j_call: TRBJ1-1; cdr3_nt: TGTGCCACCAGTGATGGGTTTAACACTGAAGCTTTCTTT; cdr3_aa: CATSDGFNTEAFF
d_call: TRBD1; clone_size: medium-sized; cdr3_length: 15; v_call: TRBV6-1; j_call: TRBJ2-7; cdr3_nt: TGTGCCAGCAGTGAAGCGACAGGGGGGTACTACGAGCAGTACTTC; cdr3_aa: CASSEATGGYYEQYF
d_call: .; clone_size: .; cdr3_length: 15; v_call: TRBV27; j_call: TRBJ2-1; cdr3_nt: TGTGCCAGCTGGGGGGAGGGGGCCGGGAACAATGAGCAGTTCTTC; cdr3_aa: CASWGEGAGNNEQFF
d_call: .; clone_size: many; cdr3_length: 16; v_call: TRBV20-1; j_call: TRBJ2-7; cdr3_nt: TGCAGTGCCCCATCCCCTGCAGGTCGGGGTTCCTACGAGCAGTACTTC; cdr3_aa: CSAPSPAGRGSYEQYF
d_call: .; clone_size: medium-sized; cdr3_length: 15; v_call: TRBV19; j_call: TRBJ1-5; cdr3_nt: TGTGCCAGTAGTGTTATCGATCTGTTAAGCAACCCCCAGCATTTT; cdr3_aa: CASSVIDLLSNPQHF
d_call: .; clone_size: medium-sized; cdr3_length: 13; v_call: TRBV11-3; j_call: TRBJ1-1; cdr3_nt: TGTGCCAGCAGCTTAGTGTCAGAAACTGAAGCTTTCTTT; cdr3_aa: CASSLVSETEAFF
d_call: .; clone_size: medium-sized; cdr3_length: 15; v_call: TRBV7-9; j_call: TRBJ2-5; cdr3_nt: TGTGCCAGCAGCTCACGGTGGCTAGCGCAAGAGACCCAGTACTTC; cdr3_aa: CASSSRWLAQETQYF
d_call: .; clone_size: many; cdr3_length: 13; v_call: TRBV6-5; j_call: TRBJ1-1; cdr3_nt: TGTGCCAGCAGTTACTCGGAGTTCACTGAAGCTTTCTTT; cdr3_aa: CASSYSEFTEAFF
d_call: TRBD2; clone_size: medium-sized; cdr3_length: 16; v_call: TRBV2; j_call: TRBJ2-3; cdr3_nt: TGTGCCACCACCATTTCGCGGGGGGCCTACGGAGATACGCAGTATTTT; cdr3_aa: CATTISRGAYGDTQYF
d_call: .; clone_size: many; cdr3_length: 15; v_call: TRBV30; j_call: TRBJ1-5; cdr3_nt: TGTGCCTGGAACTTACCTGGACAGTACAATCAGCCCCAGCATTTT; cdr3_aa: CAWNLPGQYNQPQHF